The source of this TCR beta chain is a study of blood T cell repertoires in COVID-19. On the study more broadly: Acute and convalescent COVID-19 specimens originated in the United States, Italy and Spain. From T cells, B-cell-depleted T cells, or PBMCs came the material, which was cDNA or gDNA.

This CDR3 contains 14 residues. Trimming took 4 bases from V and 3 from J, leaving 10 bases between them. Per germline, CDR1 GTSNPN and CDR2 SVGIG (reference sequence). Per the original data handling: Reference gene primer amplification yielded estimated nucleated cell counts. TCRdb's table, derived via immunoSEQ multiplex PCR, lists solely in-frame clones and lacks some. From that table come the V and J calls and clone size; the DNA was used to work out D and trimming. The sample holds more than 200,000 clones, 86% seen once. The sequence came from a man aged 25-40 years with active or convalescent COVID-19. J is TRBJ1-6 and V is TRBV30, with D hard to call. Sequenced sample: peripheral blood. CDR3 nucleotide sequence: TGTGCCTGGACGGAGGGCCTCTATAATTCACCCCTCCACTTT. As protein: CAWTEGLYNSPLHF.